The rows below give T cell receptor beta chains drawn from one sample of a study of T-cell reconstitution after alpha-beta-depleted transplantation in children. TCRdb re-derived calls from the PCR reads in MiXCR, one entry per CDR3 protein. The sample shows about 460,000 distinct CDR3 sequences, over 10% of them seen only once. This sample comprised PBMCs, mostly from graft donor cells, obtained 180 days after TCRalphabeta/CD19-depleted stem cell transplant. The source of these receptors is a female patient aged 2 to 10 who had a stem cell transplant for aplastic anemia, so the T cells may come from the graft donor. The CDR3 runs from the conserved cysteine through the conserved F or W. The D gene is left open where the match is weak. Only some rows state a clone size, as once, few, many or a class for expanded clones.

- TRBJ2-7 TRBV4-2 - CASSQRVVYEQYF TGTGCCAGCAGCCAGCGGGTCGTTTACGAGCAGTACTTC
TRBD2 TRBJ2-5 TRBV12-3/TRBV12-4 - CASSLVGLAGVETQYF TGTGCCAGCAGTTTGGTCGGACTAGCGGGAGTAGAGACCCAGTACTTC
- TRBJ1-1 TRBV6-5 - CASSWELNTEAFF TGTGCCAGCAGTTGGGAACTGAACACTGAAGCTTTCTTT
- TRBJ2-2 TRBV10-2 - CASSGKDGIGHTGELFF TGCGCCAGCAGTGGAAAGGACGGGATCGGGCACACCGGGGAGCTGTTTTTT
- TRBJ1-5 TRBV20-1 few CSAQDRPNQPQHF TGCAGTGCCCAGGACAGACCTAATCAGCCCCAGCATTTT
- TRBJ2-2 TRBV4-3 few CASSQGAPGNTGELFF TGCGCCAGCAGCCAAGGGGCTCCAGGGAACACCGGGGAGCTGTTTTTT
TRBD1 TRBJ2-5 TRBV6-2/TRBV6-3 - CASSGQATHLQETQYF TGTGCCAGCAGTGGACAGGCGACCCACCTCCAAGAGACCCAGTACTTC
- TRBJ2-3 TRBV4-3 few CASSQALDSTDTQYF TGCGCCAGCAGCCAAGCTCTGGATAGCACAGATACGCAGTATTTT
TRBD1 TRBJ1-2 TRBV29-1 few CSVGTGVNYGYTF TGCAGCGTTGGGACAGGGGTTAACTATGGCTACACCTTC
- TRBJ1-1 TRBV6-5 few CASLNGVEAFF TGTGCCAGCCTAAACGGGGTTGAAGCTTTCTTT
TRBD2 TRBJ2-7 TRBV3-1 - CASSQGPAGGYYDQYF TGTGCCAGCAGCCAAGGACCCGCGGGGGGTTACTACGACCAGTACTTC
- TRBJ2-5 TRBV10-3 - CAISTYRGPGVGTQYF TGTGCCATCAGTACCTACAGGGGTCCGGGAGTCGGGACCCAGTACTTC
TRBD2 TRBJ2-7 TRBV12-3/TRBV12-4 - CTSSGVGGSSIPVPYEQYF TGTACCAGCAGCGGCGTGGGAGGGAGCTCCATCCCCGTTCCCTACGAGCAGTACTTC
TRBD2 TRBJ2-4 TRBV2 - CASSEVGSGGSIAKNIQYF TGTGCCAGCAGTGAAGTTGGTAGCGGGGGGTCCATAGCCAAAAACATTCAGTACTTC
TRBD2 TRBJ2-5 TRBV13 - CASSLREVGETQYF TGTGCCAGCAGCTTGCGGGAGGTCGGGGAGACCCAGTACTTC
- TRBJ1-1 TRBV6-5 medium-sized CASRKLNTEAFF TGTGCCAGCAGGAAGTTGAACACTGAAGCTTTCTTT
TRBD2 TRBJ2-3 TRBV10-3 few CAISVIETSGDYTDTQYF TGTGCCATCAGTGTGATAGAGACTAGCGGGGATTACACAGATACGCAGTATTTT
TRBD1 TRBJ2-7 TRBV5-6 few CASSHFRGREQYF TGTGCCAGCAGCCATTTCAGGGGGCGCGAGCAGTACTTC
- TRBJ1-6 TRBV6-5 - CASSYSSGESPLHF TGTGCCAGCAGTTACTCCTCAGGGGAATCACCCCTCCACTTT
TRBD1 TRBJ2-7 TRBV20-1 few CSARDPGQGGPYF TGCAGTGCTAGGGACCCCGGACAGGGGGGTCCGTACTTC
- TRBJ2-3 TRBV20-1 - CSAPTSSDTQYF TGCAGTGCCCCGACTAGTTCAGATACGCAGTATTTT
TRBD1 TRBJ2-1 TRBV6-5 many CASSYWGQGSYNEQFF TGTGCCAGCAGTTACTGGGGACAGGGCTCCTACAATGAGCAGTTCTTC
- TRBJ2-1 TRBV11-2 few CASSLDGTPYNEQFF TGTGCCAGCAGCTTAGACGGGACACCTTACAATGAGCAGTTCTTC
- TRBJ1-2 TRBV7-8 few CASSLSWTDYTF TGTGCCAGCAGCTTATCTTGGACTGACTACACCTTC
- TRBJ2-5 TRBV20-1 many CSATLLSAWYQETQYF TGCAGTGCTACCTTGTTAAGCGCTTGGTACCAAGAGACCCAGTACTTC
TRBD2 TRBJ2-1 TRBV5-1 many CASSLASGIYNEQFF TGCGCCAGCAGCTTGGCCAGCGGGATCTACAATGAGCAGTTCTTC
TRBD1 TRBJ2-3 TRBV7-2 - CASSLAVGQATDTQYF TGTGCCAGCAGCTTAGCGGTGGGACAGGCTACAGATACGCAGTATTTT
TRBD1 TRBJ2-3 TRBV12-5 few CASGGTGSADTQYF TGTGCTAGTGGTGGGACAGGGTCTGCAGATACGCAGTATTTT
TRBD2 TRBJ2-1 TRBV11-1 few CASRSTSGRWSEQFF TGTGCCAGCAGATCGACTAGCGGGAGGTGGAGTGAGCAGTTCTTC
- TRBJ1-1 TRBV28 - CASSLDGLWGVNTEAFF TGTGCCAGCAGTTTAGACGGGTTGTGGGGGGTGAACACTGAAGCTTTCTTT
TRBD2 TRBJ2-4 TRBV27 few CASSSILAGPRLAKNIQYF TGTGCCAGCAGCTCCATACTAGCGGGACCACGCCTAGCCAAAAACATTCAGTACTTC
TRBD1 TRBJ1-2 TRBV20-1 many CSAMTGFGHGYTF TGCAGTGCTATGACAGGGTTTGGGCATGGCTACACCTTC
- TRBJ1-5 TRBV5-6 - CASSSYRVYQPQHF TGTGCCAGCAGCTCCTACAGGGTTTATCAGCCCCAGCATTTT
- TRBJ2-5 TRBV15 many CATSRARLPTETQYF TGTGCCACCAGCAGAGCCCGACTTCCTACGGAGACCCAGTACTTC
- TRBJ2-1 TRBV4-1 few CASSPRREGQGKSGLAGHQFF TGCGCCAGCAGCCCCCGAAGGGAGGGACAGGGGAAGTCCGGGCTAGCGGGACATCAGTTCTTC
- TRBJ2-5 TRBV18 - CASSPTREGQETQYF TGTGCCAGCTCACCTACCCGGGAAGGCCAAGAGACCCAGTACTTC
- TRBJ2-7 TRBV28 - CASSFTSGSGPYEQYF TGTGCCAGCAGCTTTACCTCCGGGTCCGGCCCCTACGAGCAGTACTTC
- TRBJ1-2 TRBV12-3/TRBV12-4 many CASSFMVVHGYTF TGTGCCAGCAGTTTTATGGTAGTTCATGGCTACACCTTC
TRBD2 TRBJ2-1 TRBV7-6 - CASSWTSGEYNEQFF TGTGCCAGCAGCTGGACTAGCGGCGAATACAATGAGCAGTTCTTC
- TRBJ1-1 TRBV28 - CASSLRQSPVGQAFF TGTGCCAGCAGTTTGAGACAGTCCCCCGTGGGGCAAGCTTTCTTT
- TRBJ1-5 TRBV6-2/TRBV6-3 - CASSSTGTAYSNQPQHF TGTGCCAGCAGTTCCACCGGGACGGCTTATAGCAATCAGCCCCAGCATTTT
- TRBJ1-3 TRBV20-1 few CSAREGSYPLWKGNTIYF TGCAGTGCTAGAGAGGGAAGTTATCCACTCTGGAAGGGAAACACCATATATTTT
- TRBJ1-1 TRBV20-1 few CSARVPQDTEAFF TGCAGTGCTAGAGTTCCTCAGGACACTGAAGCTTTCTTT